Below are 8 T cell receptor beta chains sequenced from a single sample in a study of a mutant IDH1 vaccine in newly diagnosed glioma. These receptors' antigens are unknown. Data came from immunoSEQ multiplex PCR; TCRdb stores just in-frame clones and leaves some out. The sample contains roughly 32,000 clones, approximately 82% of which appear only once. Time point of the sample: week 35, safety follow-up. Doses comprised 300 ug of mutant IDH1 20-mer peptide each, plus topical imiquimod. The sequenced sample was PBMCs, obtained from a glioma patient whose treatment included an IDH1 peptide vaccine. The receptors come from a woman aged 18-30 years with glioma.

The chain combines TRBV11-3 with TRBJ1-6; no reliable D call. V lost 1 base to trimming and J lost 5 bases, with 3 bases between them. This CDR3 region has 13 residues. The germline V gene has CDR1 SGHNT and CDR2 YENEEA. The CDR3 sequence: CASSLANNSPLHF. DNA for the CDR3: TGTGCCAGCAGCTTAGCGAATAATTCACCCCTCCACTTT.

J is TRBJ1-1 and V is TRBV19, with a tentative D call TRBD1 (6 bases). CDR3 size: 15 residues. In germline, CDR1 is LNHDA, CDR2 SQIVND (reference sequence). Trimming removed 6 bases at V and 3 bases at J, with 17 bases between. CDR3 region: CASSPKGVGDTEAFF. The DNA of the CDR3 is TGTGCCAGTAGCCCTAAGGGGGTGGGGGACACTGAAGCTTTCTTT.

The chain carries TRBV7-3 and TRBJ2-6, with D perhaps TRBD1 or TRBD2 (6 bases each). The CDR3 extends over 18 amino acids. V was shortened by 5 bases and J by 4 bases, with 21 bases between the two germline ends. Germline V gene data show CDR1 as SGHTA and CDR2 as FQGTGA. This chain's CDR3 is CASSQSGTGAPGANVLTF. The CDR3, as DNA: TGTGCCAGCAGCCAATCCGGAACGGGGGCGCCGGGGGCCAACGTCCTGACTTTC. The complete variable domain, with remaining parts taken from reference TRBV7-3 and TRBJ2-6, reads GAGVSQTPSNKVTEKGKYVELRCDPISGHTALYWYRQSLGQGPEFLIYFQGTGAADDSGLPNDRFFAVRPEGSVSTLKIQRTERGDSAVYLCASSQSGTGAPGANVLTFGAGSRLTVL.

The genes are TRBV27 and TRBJ2-7; 7 nucleotides align to TRBD2. CDR3 length equals 15 residues. The V segment lost 6 bases and the J segment 2 bases; nucleotides outside the gene matches: 10. Looked up from germline, CDR1 is MNHEY and CDR2 is SMNVEV (reference sequence). DNA for the CDR3: TGTGCCAGCAGCTCCCTAGAGGCGGGGGCCTACGAGCAGTACTTC. This encodes CASSSLEAGAYEQYF.

The chain has TRBV20-1 and TRBJ2-5; 8 bases fit TRBD1. The CDR3 has 11 amino acids. V lost 4 bases and J lost 9; bases outside the gene matches: 4. The V gene's germline CDR1 is DFQATT and CDR2 SNEGSKA (reference sequence). This chain's CDR3 is CSAMDREAQYF. The CDR3 nucleotides are TGCAGTGCTATGGACAGGGAGGCCCAGTACTTC.

V usage is TRBV9 and J usage is TRBJ1-1, with TRBD1 matching 10 bases. The CDR3 sequence is 15 residues long. With 0 bases clipped from V and 6 bases from J, the junction kept 5 bases outside the gene matches. Germline-derived CDR1 and CDR2 are SGDLS and YYNGEE. The CDR3 DNA reads as TGTGCCAGCAGCGTAGGTGACAGGGGGCCATCTGAAGCTTTCTTT. This translates into CASSVGDRGPSEAFF.

The V and J genes are TRBV30 and TRBJ1-1, with no clear D. Germline-derived CDR1 and CDR2 are GTSNPN and SVGIG (reference sequence). V gave up 2 bases and J gave up 1 base, with 8 bases separating them. CDR3 length equals 13 residues. CDR3 DNA sequence: TGTGCCTGGAGTCTCCTGAGGAACACTGAAGCTTTCTTT. Protein sequence: CAWSLLRNTEAFF.

J is TRBJ2-7 and V is TRBV9, with 7 bases matching TRBD2. V trimming: 5 bases; J trimming: 3 bases; junction bases outside the gene matches: 5. The CDR3 spans 13 residues. CDR1 is SGDLS and CDR2 is YYNGEE in the germline V gene. CDR3 in DNA: TGTGCCAGCAGTCCATGGGGGGGCTACGAGCAGTACTTC. Translating it yields CASSPWGGYEQYF.